This T cell receptor (beta chain) is from a study of T-cell reconstitution after alpha-beta-depleted transplantation in children. Study outcomes and limitations: Surviving recipient T cells and intrathymic progenitors accounted for some patients' high TCRbeta diversity at day 60.

Preparation of the TCRbeta library involved a method that used unique molecular identifiers. From the PCR reads, TCRdb called clonotypes with MiXCR, one entry per CDR3 protein. Here the sample spans hundreds of thousands of distinct CDR3 sequences, roughly 13% being singletons. This clonotype has ten or more counts. Its specificity is not known. There are 13 residues in the CDR3. V gave up 6 bases and J gave up 3 bases; unmatched junction bases: 5. CDR1 and CDR2 (germline): SQVTM, ANQGSEA. The origin of this receptor is a girl between 2 and 10 years old with congenital amegakaryocytic thrombocytopenia, due to receive a stem cell transplant. The material sequenced was PBMCs, taken before TCRalphabeta/CD19-depleted stem cell transplant. V gene TRBV29-1 combines with J gene TRBJ2-1; 7 positions match TRBD1. This CDR3 is CSVKGQFYNEQFF. The CDR3 DNA sequence: TGCAGCGTGAAGGGACAGTTCTACAATGAGCAGTTCTTC.